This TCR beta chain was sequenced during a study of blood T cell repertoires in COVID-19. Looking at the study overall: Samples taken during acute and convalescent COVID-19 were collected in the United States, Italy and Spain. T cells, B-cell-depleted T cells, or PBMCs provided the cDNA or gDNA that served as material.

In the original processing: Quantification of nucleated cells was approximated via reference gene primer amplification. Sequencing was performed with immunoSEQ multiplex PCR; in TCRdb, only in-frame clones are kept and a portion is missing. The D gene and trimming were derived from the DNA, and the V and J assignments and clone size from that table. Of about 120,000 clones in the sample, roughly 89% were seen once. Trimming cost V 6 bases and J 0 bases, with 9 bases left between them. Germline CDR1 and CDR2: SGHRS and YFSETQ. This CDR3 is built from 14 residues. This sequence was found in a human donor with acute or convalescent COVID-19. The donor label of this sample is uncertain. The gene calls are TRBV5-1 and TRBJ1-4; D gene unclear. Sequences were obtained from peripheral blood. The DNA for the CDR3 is TGCGCCAGCAAAAAGGAGGCAACTAATGAAAAACTGTTTTTT. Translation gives CASKKEATNEKLFF.